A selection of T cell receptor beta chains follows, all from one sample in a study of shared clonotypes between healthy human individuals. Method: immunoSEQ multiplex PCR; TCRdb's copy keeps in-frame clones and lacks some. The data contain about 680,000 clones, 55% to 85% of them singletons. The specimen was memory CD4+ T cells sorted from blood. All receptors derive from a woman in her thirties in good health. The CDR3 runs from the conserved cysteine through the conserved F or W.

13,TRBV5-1,CASSLSRSYEQYF
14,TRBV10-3,CAISERDGTYEQYF
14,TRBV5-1,CASSLAAGAGELFF
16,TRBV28,CASSRLWQKIPYEQYF
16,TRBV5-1,CASSPRQDNSGNTIYF
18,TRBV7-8,CASSSLPGGTYSNQPQHF
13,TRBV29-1,CSASGVSGNTIYF
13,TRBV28,CASAGTNNYGYTF
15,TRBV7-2,CASSAQLAGAETQYF
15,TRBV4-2,CASSLSWAGYNEQFF
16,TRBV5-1,CASSLAAQGYYNEQFF
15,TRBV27,CASSPLGPTGYEQYF
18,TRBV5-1,CAGSLDPLGTDSKNIQYF
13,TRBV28,CASNWRSYNEQFF
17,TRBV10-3,CAISPTSGRASYNEQFF
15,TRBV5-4,CASRSGLAGDETQYF
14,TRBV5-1,CASSLHDRDGGYTF
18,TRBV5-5,CASSLTGLAGGSSYEQYF
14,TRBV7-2,CASSLAAITDTQYF
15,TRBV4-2,CASSQDLGANYGYTF
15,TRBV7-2,CASSIGGRTGMIAFF
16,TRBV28,CASSFSGTGGWDTQYF
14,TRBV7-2,CASSLQGGVTEAFF
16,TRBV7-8,CASSLGGSVAVTEAFF
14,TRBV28,CASSSGGSNQPQHF
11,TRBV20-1,CSARVPSGYTF
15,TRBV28,CASSQTGTENEKLFF
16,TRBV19,CASSIKGQGATGELFF
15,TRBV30,CAWSGVGRNSYEQYF
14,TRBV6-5,CASSSPVSTDTQYF
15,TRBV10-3,CAISASGRATDTQYF
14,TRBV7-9,CASSLGLLLDEQYF
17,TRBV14,CASSQDPTEVHTDTQYF
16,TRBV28,CASLAAGGMAYNEQFF
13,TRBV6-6,CASSYTGYTEAFF
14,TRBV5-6,CASSLAVADTEAFF
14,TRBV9,CASSVGGASDTQYF
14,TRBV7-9,CASSSRTGTHEQYF
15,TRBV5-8,CASSLGKTANTEAFF
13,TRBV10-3,CASGQVQRNGYTF